Below are 15 T cell receptor beta chains sequenced from a single sample in a study of cytomegalovirus exposure and HLA in healthy donors. Sequenced by immunoSEQ multiplex PCR; TCRdb stores in-frame clones only, minus some. The sample lists more than 60,000 clones, around 96% occurring once. The sequencing input was PBMCs. The receptor source for this set is a young woman in good health and CMV-seropositive.

On this clone: Other DNA sequences of this sample code for an identical CDR3. V gene TRBV28 combines with J gene TRBJ2-7; D is ambiguous. Germline CDR1 reads MDHEN; CDR2 reads SYDVKM. The V gene lost 6 bases and the J gene lost 1 base, with 7 bases spanning the gap. There are 12 residues in the CDR3. DNA of the CDR3: TGTGCCAGCAGCTCCTCGTCCTACGAGCAGTACTTC. As protein: CASSSSSYEQYF.

This clone was seen a single time. V gene TRBV6-1 combines with J gene TRBJ2-7; D ambiguous. The CDR3 has 11 amino acids. CDR1 is MNHNS and CDR2 is SASEGT in the germline V gene. Between the trimmed V and J ends, which lost 6 bases and 3 bases, there was a span of 6 bases. CDR3 nucleotide sequence: TGTGCCAGCAGGGCCATCTACGAGCAGTACTTC. It translates to CASRAIYEQYF.

V gene TRBV19 combines with J gene TRBJ2-1; tentatively, D is TRBD2 (6 bases). Germline V gene sequence: CDR1 LNHDA, CDR2 SQIVND (reference sequence). CDR3 length equals 16 residues. V shed 5 bases and J shed 2 bases, with 16 bases lying between them. CDR3 coding DNA: TGTGCCAGTAGTCCCTGGGGGGAGAAAGCCTACAATGAGCAGTTCTTC. Residues: CASSPWGEKAYNEQFF.

This sequence joins TRBV30 and TRBJ1-1, with no clear D. V was trimmed by 2 bases and J by 5 bases, leaving 15 bases between them. CDR3 length equals 14 residues. Germline loops: CDR1 GTSNPN, CDR2 SVGIG (reference sequence). The CDR3 region is CAWSFGDRWTEAFF. The CDR3 region has the DNA TGTGCCTGGAGTTTCGGGGATCGTTGGACTGAAGCTTTCTTT.

The chain joins TRBV7-2 to TRBJ2-1; 10 bases line up with TRBD2. Germline CDR1 SGHTA, CDR2 FQGNSA. This CDR3 region has 20 residues. V lost 0 bases and J lost 2; bases outside the gene matches: 13. CDR3 loop: CASSLALGLAAIDTYNEQFF. For the CDR3, the DNA is TGTGCCAGCAGCTTAGCATTAGGACTAGCGGCTATCGACACCTACAATGAGCAGTTCTTC.

V gene TRBV11-2 combines with J gene TRBJ2-3; 9 bases are shared with TRBD2. Trimming cost V 2 bases and J 0 bases; bases outside gene matches: 3. Looked up from germline, CDR1 is SGHAT and CDR2 is FQNNGV. The CDR3 consists of 16 residues. The CDR3 region is CASSLRLADSTDTQYF. The CDR3 DNA reads TGTGCCAGCAGCTTAAGACTAGCGGATAGCACAGATACGCAGTATTTT. The full variable domain, completed using reference TRBV11-2 and TRBJ2-3, is EAGVAQSPRYKIIEKRQSVAFWCNPISGHATLYWYQQILGQGPKLLIQFQNNGVVDDSQLPKDRFSAERLKGVDSTLKIQPAKLEDSAVYLCASSLRLADSTDTQYFGPGTRLTVL.

This clone was recorded once. The chain employs TRBV10-3 and TRBJ2-7; TRBD2 matches 9 bases. V lost 3 bases to trimming and J lost 5 bases; unmatched junction nucleotides: 8. There are 15 residues in the CDR3. Germline assignment: CDR1 ENHRY and CDR2 SYGVKD. CDR3 sequence: CAISDGTSRLNEQYF. The CDR3 coding sequence is TGTGCCATCAGTGACGGGACTAGCAGACTCAACGAGCAGTACTTC.

This chain connects TRBV28 to TRBJ2-7; 8 bases line up with TRBD1. The CDR3 loop spans 16 amino acids. V shed 6 bases and J 1 base; nucleotides not matched to a gene: 11. The V gene's germline CDR1 is MDHEN and CDR2 SYDVKM. The CDR3 region has the DNA TGTGCCAGCAGGACAAACCGGGACAGGAGATCCTACGAGCAGTACTTC. It translates to CASRTNRDRRSYEQYF.

The chain links TRBV7-2 to TRBJ2-5; TRBD2 aligns across 11 bases. Germline CDR1 is SGHTA and CDR2 is FQGNSA. The CDR3 sequence is 16 residues long. J was trimmed by 2 bases and V by 0 bases; bases with no gene match: 2. In DNA, the CDR3 is TGTGCCAGCAGCTTAGCTCTAGCGGGAGGTCAAGAGACCCAGTACTTC. Residues: CASSLALAGGQETQYF.

This chain joins TRBV6-5 and TRBJ2-1; a weak D match, TRBD2 (6 bases). V was pared by 10 bases and J by 5 bases, with 15 bases between. The CDR3 length is 13 residues. Germline V gene data show CDR1 as MNHEY and CDR2 as SVGAGI. In nucleotides, the CDR3 is TGTGCCACCGGCCAAGGGACTCACAATGAGCAGTTCTTC. Translation gives CATGQGTHNEQFF.

This chain joins TRBV5-6 and TRBJ1-5; the D gene is possibly TRBD1 (5 bases). The CDR3 contains 15 residues. In germline, CDR1 is SGHDT, CDR2 YYEEEE. V dropped 2 bases and J dropped 5 bases, with 14 bases sitting between them. The CDR3 spells CASSFFGLGDQPQHF. In nucleotides, the CDR3 is TGTGCCAGCAGCTTCTTTGGGCTAGGGGATCAGCCCCAGCATTTT.

In this sample, this clone turned up once. One end of the junction varies from germline; a read error may be responsible. J is TRBJ2-5 and V is TRBV27, with 14 bases fitting TRBD2. This CDR3 has 17 amino acids. Germline CDR1 and CDR2: MNHEY and SMNVEV (reference sequence). CDR3 loop: CASSLSPGLAGVETQYF. DNA for the CDR3: TGTGCCAGCAGCTTATCACCGGGACTAGCGGGAGTTGAGACCCAGTACTTC.

The J gene is TRBJ2-7, the V gene TRBV6-1, with 12 bases lining up with TRBD1. CDR1 and CDR2 from the germline V gene are MNHNS and SASEGT. This CDR3 contains 14 residues. With 8 bases clipped from V and 2 bases from J, the junction kept 4 bases outside the gene matches. The CDR3 loop is CASSGTGGPYEQYF. The CDR3, as DNA: TGTGCCAGCTCCGGGACAGGGGGCCCCTACGAGCAGTACTTC.

J is TRBJ2-7 and V is TRBV4-2, with 9 bases that match TRBD1. The CDR3 runs 15 residues. V was pared by 2 bases and J by 3 bases, with 5 bases of the junction left unmatched. Per the germline V gene, CDR1 is LGHNA and CDR2 is YNFKEQ. The CDR3 spells CASSQWTGVIYEQYF. DNA for the CDR3: TGTGCCAGCAGCCAATGGACAGGGGTTATCTACGAGCAGTACTTC.

The V call is TRBV30, the J call TRBJ1-2, with TRBD1 identical over 9 bases. From germline, CDR1 is GTSNPN and CDR2 SVGIG (reference sequence). Trimming removed 1 base from V and 7 bases from J; junction bases left unmatched: 7. The CDR3 covers 14 residues. CDR3 in DNA: TGTGCCTGGAGTGCGACAGGGGGTTTACGTGGCTACACCTTC. It codes for CAWSATGGLRGYTF.